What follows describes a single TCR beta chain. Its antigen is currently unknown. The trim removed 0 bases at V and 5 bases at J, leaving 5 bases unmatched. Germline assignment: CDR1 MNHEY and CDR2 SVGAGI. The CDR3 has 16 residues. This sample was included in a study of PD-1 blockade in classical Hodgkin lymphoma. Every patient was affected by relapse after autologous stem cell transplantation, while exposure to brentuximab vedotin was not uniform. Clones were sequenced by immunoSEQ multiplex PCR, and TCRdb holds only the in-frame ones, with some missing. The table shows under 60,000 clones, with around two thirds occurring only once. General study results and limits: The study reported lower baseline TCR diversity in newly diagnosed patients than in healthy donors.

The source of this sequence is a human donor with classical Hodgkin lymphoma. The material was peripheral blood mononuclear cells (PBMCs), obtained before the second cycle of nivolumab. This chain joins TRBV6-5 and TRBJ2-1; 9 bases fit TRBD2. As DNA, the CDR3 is TGTGCCAGCAGTTACTCGAGTTTAGCGGGGGACAATGAGCAGTTCTTC. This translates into CASSYSSLAGDNEQFF.